This TCR beta chain was documented in a study of shared clonotypes between healthy human individuals. This CDR3 comprises 13 residues. V dropped 4 bases and J dropped 5 bases, with 13 bases sitting between them. Germline loops: CDR1 SGHNT, CDR2 YYREEE (reference sequence). Here immunoSEQ multiplex PCR was the method, and the copy in TCRdb shows in-frame clones only, minus some. The sample carries roughly 1,500,000 clones, around 98.5% recorded once. A CD45RA-negative memory subset and a CD45RA+ naive subset were separated from the CD4+ cells. Material: naive CD4+ T cells sorted from blood. The subset denotes: CD45RA+ positively selected. The clonotype originates from a man aged 30 to 39 in good health. The V call is TRBV5-4, the J call TRBJ2-7, with TRBD2 as a possible D gene (6 bases). DNA for the CDR3: TGTGCCAGCAGCGCGTCGACTAGAGACGAGCAGTACTTC. Its protein product is CASSASTRDEQYF.